This T cell receptor beta chain was identified during a study of blood T cell repertoires in COVID-19. The germline V and J ends were trimmed by 2 bases and 4 bases, with 4 bases remaining between them. The CDR3 length is 12 residues. CDR1 MDHEN and CDR2 SYDVKM come from the germline V gene. Repertoires were generated with immunoSEQ multiplex PCR, while TCRdb's copy carries only in-frame clones and drops some. The sample holds hundreds of thousands of clones, about 89% seen once. The chain uses TRBV28 and TRBJ2-3; no definite D call. The sequence derives from a woman in her forties or fifties with COVID-19, enrolled during active disease. Sequencing input: peripheral blood. DNA of the CDR3: TGTGCCAGCAGTTTACCGGCAGATACGCAGTATTTT. This gives the protein CASSLPADTQYF.